This is a list of T cell receptor beta chains from one sample in a study of T cell changes during pregnancy in multiple sclerosis. TCRdb keeps only in-frame clones here, not all; method: immunoSEQ multiplex PCR. The sample consists of approximately 92,000 clones, approximately 93% of them appearing once. Here the sequenced sample was peripheral blood, taken after pregnancy. Every receptor here comes from a female donor with multiple sclerosis, enrolled in a pregnancy study. CDR3s include the opening cysteine and the closing phenylalanine or tryptophan. Fields, in order: J gene, clone size, D gene, V gene, CDR3 DNA, CDR3 protein. The D gene is left open where the match is weak. A row's size may be missing; if present it is once, few, many or a size class.

TRBJ2-6 | - | TRBD1 | TRBV29-1 | TGCAGCGTTGAAGATCGACAGGGAGCTGGGGCCAACGTCCTGACTTTC | CSVEDRQGAGANVLTF
TRBJ1-5 | - | - | TRBV18 | TGTGCCAGCTCAAACCGGGAGGGGGGTCATCAGCCCCAGCATTTT | CASSNREGGHQPQHF
TRBJ2-7 | - | - | TRBV28 | TGTGCCAGCAGTTCTAAGCACGAGCAGTACTTC | CASSSKHEQYF
TRBJ2-5 | - | - | TRBV29-1 | TGCAGCGTTGCTCTCTCAACACAGGCCCTCCAAGAGACCCAGTACTTC | CSVALSTQALQETQYF
TRBJ2-7 | - | TRBD1 | TRBV27 | TGTGCCGCCGGACAGGGGGCTTTGATGGAGCAGTACTTC | CAAGQGALMEQYF
TRBJ2-2 | once | - | TRBV27 | TGTGCCAGCAGCTCCCTTACTAGCCTCTCTGGGCCCGGGGAGCTGTTTTTT | CASSSLTSLSGPGELFF
TRBJ2-1 | once | TRBD1 | TRBV14 | TGTGCCAGCAGCCGCGTAATGAACAGGGGACGTCCCTACAATGAGCAGTTCTTC | CASSRVMNRGRPYNEQFF
TRBJ1-2 | - | - | TRBV5-1 | TGCGCCAGCAGCTTGGAGGTCGGCAGGGTAACTCCCTATGGCTACACCTTC | CASSLEVGRVTPYGYTF
TRBJ2-2 | few | - | TRBV4-1 | TGCGCCAGCAGCCCCAACCCCCTCCCGGAGGTGGGCGCGAACACCGGGGAGCTGTTTTTT | CASSPNPLPEVGANTGELFF
TRBJ2-3 | - | TRBD2 | TRBV29-1 | TGCAACCCTAGCGGGGCTAGCACAGATACGCAGTATTTT | CNPSGASTDTQYF
TRBJ2-2 | - | TRBD2 | TRBV4-2 | TGTGCCAGCAGCCAAGCTAGCGGAAACACCGGGGAGCTGTTTTTT | CASSQASGNTGELFF
TRBJ1-1 | - | - | TRBV30 | TGTGCCTGGAGTGGTGGAGGTTCCGGGGGGAAGTTCACTGAAGCTTTCTTT | CAWSGGGSGGKFTEAFF
TRBJ2-1 | - | TRBD1 | TRBV6-1 | TGTGCCAGCAGTGAATGGGCAGGGGGTAGCAATGAGCAGTTCTTC | CASSEWAGGSNEQFF
TRBJ1-1 | - | - | TRBV19 | TGTGCCAGTAGTATGTCGGGGTTCACTGAAGCTTTCTTT | CASSMSGFTEAFF
TRBJ2-7 | once | - | TRBV14 | TGTGCCAGCAGCCTCCAACGAGGGAATTACGAGCAGTACTTC | CASSLQRGNYEQYF
TRBJ2-3 | - | - | TRBV7-2 | TGTGCCAGCAGCTTCCAGGGGGGAACGGATACGCAGTATTTT | CASSFQGGTDTQYF
TRBJ1-2 | - | - | TRBV7-9 | TGTGCCAGCAGAGACGATGGGACACGTACTGGCTACACCTTC | CASRDDGTRTGYTF
TRBJ2-2 | - | TRBD2 | TRBV10-3 | TGTGCCATCAGTCCCGTACTAGCGGGAGGGCCGGGCGCCGGGGAGCTGTTTTTT | CAISPVLAGGPGAGELFF
TRBJ2-7 | - | TRBD2 | TRBV13 | TGTGCCAGCAGCTATGGACTAGAACACGAGCAGTACTTC | CASSYGLEHEQYF
TRBJ2-7 | - | TRBD1 | TRBV5-8 | TGTGCCAGCAGAGGGGCCGGGACAGGGATCCACGAGCAGTACTTC | CASRGAGTGIHEQYF
TRBJ1-1 | few | - | TRBV10-3 | TGTGCCATCATGCTCACCAGGGGTACTGAAGCTTTCTTT | CAIMLTRGTEAFF
TRBJ2-7 | - | TRBD2 | TRBV2 | TGTGCCAGCAGTGAAATGATCGGACTAGGCAGCTCCTACGAGCAGTACTTC | CASSEMIGLGSSYEQYF
TRBJ2-7 | once | TRBD2 | TRBV19 | TGTGCCAGTAGGGGGACTAGCGGGAGCCTTACCTACGAGCAGTACTTC | CASRGTSGSLTYEQYF
TRBJ1-1 | once | TRBD1 | TRBV6-5 | TGTGCCAGCAGCGTTACAGGGGCCCCTGAAGCTTTCTTT | CASSVTGAPEAFF
TRBJ2-7 | - | TRBD1 | TRBV4-1 | TGCGCCAGCAGCCAAGGTCCAGGGGGAACCTACGAGCAGTACTTC | CASSQGPGGTYEQYF
TRBJ1-1 | - | - | TRBV23-1 | TGCGCCAGCAGTGACCGGACACAGAGCGGGGCGGTGAACACTGAAGCTTTCTTT | CASSDRTQSGAVNTEAFF
TRBJ2-1 | - | - | TRBV5-1 | TGCGCCAGCAGCTTGGAGGGGCAGGGTCCTTTGGGGCAGTTCTTC | CASSLEGQGPLGQFF
TRBJ2-3 | - | TRBD1 | TRBV7-2 | TGTGCCAGCAGCTTAGTTTCAGGGGGCGGCACAGATACGCAGTATTTT | CASSLVSGGGTDTQYF
TRBJ2-7 | - | - | TRBV2 | TGTGCCAGCAGTGTAAGCCACGAGCAGTACTTC | CASSVSHEQYF
TRBJ2-7 | - | TRBD1 | TRBV29-1 | TGCAGCGTAACAGGGGGTGGACACGAGCAGTACTTC | CSVTGGGHEQYF
TRBJ1-4 | - | TRBD1 | TRBV11-2 | TGTGCCAGCAGCCGATCGTACAGGGGCTTAATGGAAAAACTGTTTTTT | CASSRSYRGLMEKLFF
TRBJ1-2 | - | - | TRBV5-1 | TGCGCCAGAAAAGGGGTCTATGGCTACACCTTC | CARKGVYGYTF
TRBJ1-2 | - | TRBD1 | TRBV5-5 | TGTGCCAGCAGCGGAACAGGGGGCGTCGGCTACACCTTC | CASSGTGGVGYTF
TRBJ1-5 | - | TRBD1 | TRBV28 | TGTGCCAGCAGTCCGCTGGGACAGGGTGGCAATCAGCCCCAGCATTTT | CASSPLGQGGNQPQHF
TRBJ2-3 | - | - | TRBV19 | TGTGCCAGTAATCCCGGGATCGACACAGATACGCAGTATTTT | CASNPGIDTDTQYF
TRBJ1-1 | - | - | TRBV19 | TGTGCCAGTATCAACGGTTACTTGAACACTGAAGCTTTCTTT | CASINGYLNTEAFF